The 20 T cell receptor beta chains below come from one sample, sequenced in a study of blood T cell repertoires in COVID-19. Repertoires were generated with immunoSEQ multiplex PCR, while TCRdb's copy carries only in-frame clones and drops some. The sample contains about 190,000 clones, roughly 80% of which appear only once. Specimen: peripheral blood. These receptor sequences come from a woman aged 50 to 65 with acute or convalescent COVID-19.

This clone appeared a single time. The chain links TRBV2 to TRBJ1-4; D is unclear. Germline CDR1 reads SNHLY; CDR2 reads FYNNEI. Trimming removed 5 bases at V and 4 bases at J, with 14 bases between. This CDR3 is 15 amino acids long. The CDR3 DNA reads as TGTGCCAGCAGTCGTAGGGAGAGCCTTAATGAAAAACTGTTTTTT. Translating it yields CASSRRESLNEKLFF.

The table lists this clone with a few counts. The V and J genes are TRBV7-2 and TRBJ2-3; TRBD1 agrees at 7 bases. CDR3 length: 17 amino acids. V lost 1 base, J lost 2 bases, and 9 bases stayed unmatched. CDR1 and CDR2 (germline): SGHTA, FQGNSA. CDR3 sequence (DNA): TGTGCCAGCAGCTTAGGAGGGGGCCGAGGATACACAGATACGCAGTATTTT. The encoded protein is CASSLGGGRGYTDTQYF.

The chain has TRBV5-1 and TRBJ2-2; no clear D. Trimming removed 6 bases from V and 2 bases from J, with 8 bases in between. CDR3 size: 13 residues. Per the germline V gene, CDR1 is SGHRS and CDR2 is YFSETQ. The CDR3: CASTLFNTGELFF. CDR3 in DNA: TGCGCCAGCACCCTCTTCAACACCGGGGAGCTGTTTTTT.

The gene calls are TRBV7-8 and TRBJ2-7, with 7 bases identical to TRBD1. Germline lookup yields CDR1 SGHVS and CDR2 FQNEAQ. CDR3 length equals 14 residues. Unmatched junction bases numbered 2, after V lost 1 base and J lost 2 bases. CDR3 loop: CASSLDGTAYEQYF. DNA for the CDR3: TGTGCCAGCAGCTTAGACGGGACAGCCTACGAGCAGTACTTC. Based on the CDR3 plus reference TRBV7-8 and TRBJ2-7, the full variable domain is GAGVSQSPRYKVAKRGQDVALRCDPISGHVSLFWYQQALGQGPEFLTYFQNEAQLDKSGLPSDRFFAERPEGSVSTLKIQRTQQEDSAVYLCASSLDGTAYEQYFGPGTRLTVT.

The chain links TRBV29-1 to TRBJ2-1; 7 positions agree with TRBD1. Germline assignment: CDR1 SQVTM and CDR2 ANQGSEA. V shed 3 bases, J shed 4 bases, and the junction held 3 bases outside the gene matches. The CDR3 extends over 13 amino acids. The CDR3, as DNA: TGCAGCGTTGAGGGACAGCTTTACAATGAGCAGTTCTTC. Translated, it gives CSVEGQLYNEQFF.

The V and J genes are TRBV6-5 and TRBJ1-2; 11 positions match TRBD1. Germline loops: CDR1 MNHEY, CDR2 SVGAGI. The CDR3 contains 16 residues. V shed 0 bases and J 3 bases; nucleotides not matched to a gene: 3. CDR3: CASSYSGQGGDYGYTF. CDR3 DNA sequence: TGTGCCAGCAGTTACTCGGGACAGGGGGGCGACTATGGCTACACCTTC.

The rearrangement joins TRBV6-1 to TRBJ2-2, with 8 bases aligning to TRBD2. The ends lost 4 bases at V and 7 bases at J; junction bases unmatched: 14. The CDR3 loop spans 17 amino acids. Germline V gene sequence: CDR1 MNHNS, CDR2 SASEGT. The CDR3 coding sequence is TGTGCCAGCAGTGCCCCTCGGGGGGGCTCAAGAGGCGGGGAGCTGTTTTTT. This gives the protein CASSAPRGGSRGGELFF.

J is TRBJ1-3 and V is TRBV18; D might be TRBD1 (6 bases). The CDR3 totals 17 residues. V dropped 3 bases and J dropped 0 bases, with 15 bases sitting between them. Looked up from germline, CDR1 is KGHSH and CDR2 is LQKENI. The CDR3 region is CASSPTGGAGSGNTIYF. The CDR3 DNA reads TGTGCCAGCTCACCGACCGGGGGGGCCGGCTCTGGAAACACCATATATTTT. The full variable domain, completed using reference TRBV18 and TRBJ1-3, is NAGVMQNPRHLVRRRGQEARLRCSPMKGHSHVYWYRQLPEEGLKFMVYLQKENIIDESGMPKERFSAEFPKEGPSILRIQQVVRGDSAAYFCASSPTGGAGSGNTIYFGEGSWLTVV.

The rearrangement uses TRBV2 and TRBJ2-1; 9 bases align to TRBD1. The trim removed 6 bases at V and 8 bases at J, leaving 8 bases unmatched. Germline CDR1 is SNHLY and CDR2 is FYNNEI. The CDR3 is made up of 14 amino acids. CDR3 in amino acids: CASRTGQGYHEQFF. The CDR3 DNA sequence: TGTGCCAGCAGGACGGGACAGGGTTATCATGAGCAGTTCTTC.

This clone was picked up one time. The J gene is TRBJ1-1, the V gene TRBV10-2; the match to TRBD1 covers 8 bases. Germline loops: CDR1 WSHSY, CDR2 SAAADI. The CDR3 loop spans 14 amino acids. Trimming took 6 bases from V and 1 from J; bases not matched to a gene: 4. The CDR3 DNA sequence: TGCGCCAGCAGCGCAACAGGGGGGAACACTGAAGCTTTCTTT. Protein product: CASSATGGNTEAFF.

The sample holds one count of this clone. V usage is TRBV6-5 and J usage is TRBJ1-2; no clear D gene. The V gene lost 4 bases and the J gene lost 1 base, with 4 bases spanning the gap. Germline assignment: CDR1 MNHEY and CDR2 SVGAGI. The CDR3 is 12 residues long. CDR3 residues: CASSSNNYGYTF. CDR3 sequence (DNA): TGTGCCAGCAGTTCCAATAACTATGGCTACACCTTC.

The chain recombines TRBV15 with TRBJ1-5; D not certain. V gave up 1 base and J gave up 1 base, with 8 bases separating them. Germline V gene lookup returns CDR1 LNHNV and CDR2 YYDKDF (reference sequence). The CDR3 sequence is 15 residues long. The CDR3 DNA follows: TGTGCCACCAGCAGAGGCAGGAACAGCAATCAGCCCCAGCATTTT. It codes for CATSRGRNSNQPQHF.

This clone was seen more than once but under ten times. V gene TRBV28 combines with J gene TRBJ2-7; 7 nucleotides align to TRBD2. Germline values: CDR1 MDHEN, CDR2 SYDVKM. The CDR3 loop spans 16 amino acids. The V segment lost 2 bases and the J segment 4 bases; nucleotides outside the gene matches: 11. In DNA, the CDR3 is TGTGCCAGCAGTTTAGGGGGAGGGTACGGGGCATACGAGCAGTACTTC. Translated, it gives CASSLGGGYGAYEQYF.

The rearrangement links TRBV24-1 to TRBJ2-7; 7 nucleotides agree with TRBD2. The CDR3 spans 17 residues. The V gene end was trimmed by 5 bases and the J gene end by 2 bases; junction bases not matched to a gene: 14. Germline loops: CDR1 KGHDR, CDR2 SFDVKD. The CDR3: CATSAPFGGVTAYEQYF. As DNA, the CDR3 is TGTGCCACCAGTGCCCCTTTTGGGGGGGTTACCGCCTACGAGCAGTACTTC.

The chain couples TRBV6-2 or TRBV6-3 to TRBJ1-3; D possibly corresponds to TRBD1 (5 bases). This CDR3 region has 14 residues. In germline, CDR1 is MNHEY, CDR2 SVGEGT. V lost 2 bases and J lost 4, with 9 bases in between. The CDR3 region is CASSYGTSGNTIYF. CDR3 sequence (DNA): TGTGCCAGCAGTTACGGGACTTCGGGAAACACCATATATTTT.

The chain is built from TRBV2 and TRBJ1-2; 7 nucleotides agree with TRBD1. V trimming: 5 bases; J trimming: 4 bases; junction bases outside the gene matches: 16. This CDR3 comprises 17 residues. Germline CDR1 and CDR2: SNHLY and FYNNEI. The CDR3 spells CASSPPYLGTDSYGYTF. The CDR3 bases are TGTGCCAGCAGTCCTCCTTACCTCGGGACAGATTCCTATGGCTACACCTTC.

The V and J genes are TRBV14 and TRBJ2-7, with TRBD1 matching over 7 bases. J lost 4 bases, V lost 2 bases, and 5 bases had no gene match. The CDR3 is 14 amino acids. CDR1 is SGHDN and CDR2 is FVKESK in the germline V gene. The CDR3 DNA is TGTGCCAGCAGCCAACTGGGGACAGTATACGAGCAGTACTTC. This translates into CASSQLGTVYEQYF. The entire variable domain, with the rest obtained from reference TRBV14 and TRBJ2-7, is as follows: EAGVTQFPSHSVIEKGQTVTLRCDPISGHDNLYWYRRVMGKEIKFLLHFVKESKQDESGMPNNRFLAERTGGTYSTLKVQPAELEDSGVYFCASSQLGTVYEQYFGPGTRLTVT.

This CDR3 is CSVRTGGAYGYTF. The CDR3 DNA sequence: TGCAGCGTTCGAACAGGGGGCGCGTATGGCTACACCTTC. This sequence joins TRBV29-1 and TRBJ1-2; the match to TRBD1 covers 9 bases. The germline V gene encodes CDR1 SQVTM and CDR2 ANQGSEA. The CDR3 extends over 13 amino acids. The V segment lost 5 bases and the J segment 5 bases; nucleotides outside the gene matches: 6.

The CDR3 here is CASSRGTGSFEAFF. In nucleotides, the CDR3 is TGTGCCAGCAGCCGGGGAACAGGGTCGTTCGAAGCTTTCTTT. The chain has TRBV7-2 and TRBJ1-1; tentative D call: TRBD1 (6 bases). The CDR3 is made up of 14 amino acids. V dropped 5 bases and J dropped 8 bases, with 18 bases sitting between them. Per germline, CDR1 SGHTA and CDR2 FQGNSA.

This clone appeared once. The J gene is TRBJ1-2, the V gene TRBV5-3, with 7 positions matching TRBD1. TRBV5-3 is classed as an ORF, of uncertain function. Trimming took 4 bases from V and 4 from J; bases not matched to a gene: 13. The CDR3 totals 16 residues. Here the CDR3 reads CARSHNELGQLYGYTF. The DNA of the CDR3 is TGTGCCAGAAGCCATAACGAACTGGGACAGCTCTATGGCTACACCTTC.